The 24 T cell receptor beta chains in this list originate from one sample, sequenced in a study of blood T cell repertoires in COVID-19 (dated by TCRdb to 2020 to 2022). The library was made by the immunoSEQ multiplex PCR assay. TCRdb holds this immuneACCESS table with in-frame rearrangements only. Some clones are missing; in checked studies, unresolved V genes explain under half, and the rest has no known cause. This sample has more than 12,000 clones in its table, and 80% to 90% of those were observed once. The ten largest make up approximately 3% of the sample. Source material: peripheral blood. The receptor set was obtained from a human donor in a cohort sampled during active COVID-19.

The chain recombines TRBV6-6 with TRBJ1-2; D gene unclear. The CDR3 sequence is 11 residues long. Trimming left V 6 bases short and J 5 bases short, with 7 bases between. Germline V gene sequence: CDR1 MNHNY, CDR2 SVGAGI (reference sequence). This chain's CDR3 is CASSPEYGYTF. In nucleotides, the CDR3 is TGTGCCAGCAGCCCCGAGTATGGCTACACCTTC.

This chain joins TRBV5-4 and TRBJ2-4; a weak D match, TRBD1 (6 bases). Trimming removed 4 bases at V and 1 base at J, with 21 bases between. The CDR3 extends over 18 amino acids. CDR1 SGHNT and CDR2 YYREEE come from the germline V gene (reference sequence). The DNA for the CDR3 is TGTGCCAGCAGCCCAACCTCCGTACAGGGATGGGCCAAAAACATTCAGTACTTC. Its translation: CASSPTSVQGWAKNIQYF.

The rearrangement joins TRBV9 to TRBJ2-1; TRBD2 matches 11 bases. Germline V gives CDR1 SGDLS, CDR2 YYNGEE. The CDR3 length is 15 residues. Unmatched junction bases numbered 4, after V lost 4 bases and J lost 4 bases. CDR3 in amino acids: CASSLLAGEYNEQFF. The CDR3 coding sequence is TGTGCCAGCAGCTTACTAGCGGGGGAATACAATGAGCAGTTCTTC.

CDR3 in DNA: TGCGCCAGCAGCCCGGGGACAGGGGAGCGAGAAAAACTGTTTTTT. It translates to CASSPGTGEREKLFF. V usage is TRBV5-1 and J usage is TRBJ1-4; the match to TRBD1 covers 10 bases. This CDR3 region has 15 residues. Germline V gene sequence: CDR1 SGHRS, CDR2 YFSETQ. J gave up 8 bases and V 4 bases, and 8 bases lay outside the gene matches.

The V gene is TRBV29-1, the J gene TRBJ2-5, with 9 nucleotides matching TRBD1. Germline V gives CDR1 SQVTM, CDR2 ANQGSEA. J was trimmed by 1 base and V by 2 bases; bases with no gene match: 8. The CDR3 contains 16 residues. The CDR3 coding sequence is TGCAGCGTTGAACGGGGGACAGGGCGAATCCAAGAGACCCAGTACTTC. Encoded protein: CSVERGTGRIQETQYF.

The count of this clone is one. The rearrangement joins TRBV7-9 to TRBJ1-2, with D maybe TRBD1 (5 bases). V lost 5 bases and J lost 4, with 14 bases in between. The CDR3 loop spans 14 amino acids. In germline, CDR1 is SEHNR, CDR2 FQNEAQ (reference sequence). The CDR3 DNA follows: TGTGCCAGCAGCCGGGGGGTTGGCGTCTATGGCTACACCTTC. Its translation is CASSRGVGVYGYTF.

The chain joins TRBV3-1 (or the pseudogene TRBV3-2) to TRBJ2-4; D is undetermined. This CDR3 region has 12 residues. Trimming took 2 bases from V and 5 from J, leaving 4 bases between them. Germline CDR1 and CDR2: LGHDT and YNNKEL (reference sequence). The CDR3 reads CASSQSENIQYF. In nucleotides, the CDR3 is TGTGCCAGCAGCCAAAGCGAAAACATTCAGTACTTC.

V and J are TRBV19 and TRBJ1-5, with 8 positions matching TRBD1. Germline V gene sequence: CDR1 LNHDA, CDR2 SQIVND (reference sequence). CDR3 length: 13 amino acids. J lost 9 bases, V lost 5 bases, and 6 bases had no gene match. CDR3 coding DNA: TGTGCCAGTAGTGGGACAGGAGGGCTGCCCCAGCATTTT. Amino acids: CASSGTGGLPQHF.

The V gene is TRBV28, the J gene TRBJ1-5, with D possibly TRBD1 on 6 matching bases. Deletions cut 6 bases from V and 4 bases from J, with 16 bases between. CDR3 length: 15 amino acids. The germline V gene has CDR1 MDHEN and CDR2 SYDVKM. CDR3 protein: CASRLPTGDNQPQHF. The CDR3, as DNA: TGTGCCAGCAGATTGCCGACAGGCGATAATCAGCCCCAGCATTTT. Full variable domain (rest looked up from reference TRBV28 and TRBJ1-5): DVKVTQSSRYLVKRTGEKVFLECVQDMDHENMFWYRQDPGLGLRLIYFSYDVKMKEKGDIPEGYSVSREKKERFSLILESASTNQTSMYLCASRLPTGDNQPQHFGDGTRLSIL.

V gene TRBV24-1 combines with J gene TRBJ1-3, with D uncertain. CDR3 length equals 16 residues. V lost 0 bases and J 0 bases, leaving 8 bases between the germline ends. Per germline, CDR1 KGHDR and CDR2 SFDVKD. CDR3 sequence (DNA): TGTGCCACCAGTGATTTGCGGAGGAACTCTGGAAACACCATATATTTT. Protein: CATSDLRRNSGNTIYF.

The CDR3 region has the DNA TGTGCCAGCAGCCAATCCCCCGCGTCGGTGCAGTACTTC. Its translation: CASSQSPASVQYF. The genes are TRBV3-1 (or the pseudogene TRBV3-2) and TRBJ2-7, with no clear D. CDR1 LGHDT and CDR2 YNNKEL come from the germline V gene (reference sequence). The CDR3 consists of 13 residues. V lost 2 bases, J lost 9 bases, and 14 bases lay in between.

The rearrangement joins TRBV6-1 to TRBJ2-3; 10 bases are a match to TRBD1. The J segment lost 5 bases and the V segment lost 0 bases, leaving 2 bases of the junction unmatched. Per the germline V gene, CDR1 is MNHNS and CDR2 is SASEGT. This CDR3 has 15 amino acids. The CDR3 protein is CASSEAGQGGDTQYF. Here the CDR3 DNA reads TGTGCCAGCAGTGAAGCAGGACAGGGGGGAGATACGCAGTATTTT.

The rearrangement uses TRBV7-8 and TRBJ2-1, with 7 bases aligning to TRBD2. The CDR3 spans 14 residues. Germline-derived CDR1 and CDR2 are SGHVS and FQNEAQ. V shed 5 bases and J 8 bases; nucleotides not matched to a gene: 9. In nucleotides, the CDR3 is TGTGCCAGCAGCCTTATTGTGGGGGGGGATGAGCAGTTCTTC. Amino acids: CASSLIVGGDEQFF.

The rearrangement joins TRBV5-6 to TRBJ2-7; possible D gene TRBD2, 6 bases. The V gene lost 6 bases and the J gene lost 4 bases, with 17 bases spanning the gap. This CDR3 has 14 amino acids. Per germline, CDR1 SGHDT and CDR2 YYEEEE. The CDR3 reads CASTGGDGSYEQYF. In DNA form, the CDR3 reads TGTGCCAGCACCGGAGGGGACGGATCTTACGAGCAGTACTTC.

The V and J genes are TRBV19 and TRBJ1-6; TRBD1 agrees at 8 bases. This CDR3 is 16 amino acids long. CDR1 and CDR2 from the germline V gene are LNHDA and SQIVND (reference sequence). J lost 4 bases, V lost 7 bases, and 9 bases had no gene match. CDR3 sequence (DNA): TGTGCCAGTACCCAGGACAGGGTAGGATATAATTCACCCCTCCACTTT. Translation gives CASTQDRVGYNSPLHF. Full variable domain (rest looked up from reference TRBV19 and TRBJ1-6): DGGITQSPKYLFRKEGQNVTLSCEQNLNHDAMYWYRQDPGQGLRLIYYSQIVNDFQKGDIAEGYSVSREKKESFPLTVTSAQKNPTAFYLCASTQDRVGYNSPLHFGNGTRLTVT.

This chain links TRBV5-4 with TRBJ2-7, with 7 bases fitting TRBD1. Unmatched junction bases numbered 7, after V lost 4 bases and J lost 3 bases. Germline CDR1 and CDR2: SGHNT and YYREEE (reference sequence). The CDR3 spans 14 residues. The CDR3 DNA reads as TGTGCCAGCAGCGTACCGGGACAGAACTACGAGCAGTACTTC. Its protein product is CASSVPGQNYEQYF.

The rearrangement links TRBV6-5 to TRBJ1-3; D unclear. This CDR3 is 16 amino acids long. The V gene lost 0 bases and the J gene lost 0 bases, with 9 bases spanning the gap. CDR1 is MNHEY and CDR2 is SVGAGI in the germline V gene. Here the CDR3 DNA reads TGTGCCAGCAGTTACTCGGCGCGGATCTCTGGAAACACCATATATTTT. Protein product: CASSYSARISGNTIYF.

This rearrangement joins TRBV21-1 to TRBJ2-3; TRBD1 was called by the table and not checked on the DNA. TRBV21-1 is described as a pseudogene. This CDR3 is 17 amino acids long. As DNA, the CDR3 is TGTGCCAGCAGCAATTCCCCACCGGGACAGGGCACAGATACGCAGTATTTT. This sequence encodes CASSNSPPGQGTDTQYF.

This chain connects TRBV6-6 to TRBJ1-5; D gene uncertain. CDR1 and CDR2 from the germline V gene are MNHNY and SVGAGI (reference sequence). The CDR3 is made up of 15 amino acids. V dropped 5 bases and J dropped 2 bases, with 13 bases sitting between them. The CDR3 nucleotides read TGTGCCAGCAGTCAAGGAGCGAGGGGCAATCAGCCCCAGCATTTT. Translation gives CASSQGARGNQPQHF.

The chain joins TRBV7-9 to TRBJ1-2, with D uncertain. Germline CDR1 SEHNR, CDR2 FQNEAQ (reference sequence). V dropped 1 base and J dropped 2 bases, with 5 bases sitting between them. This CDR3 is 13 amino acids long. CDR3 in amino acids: CASSLGQNYGYTF. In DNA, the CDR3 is TGTGCCAGCAGCTTAGGGCAGAACTATGGCTACACCTTC.

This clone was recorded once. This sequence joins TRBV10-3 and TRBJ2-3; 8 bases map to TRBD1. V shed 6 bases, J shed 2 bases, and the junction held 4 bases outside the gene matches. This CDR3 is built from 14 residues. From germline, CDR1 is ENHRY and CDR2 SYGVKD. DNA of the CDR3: TGTGCCATCAGGGGACAGGCGCTCACAGATACGCAGTATTTT. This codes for CAIRGQALTDTQYF.

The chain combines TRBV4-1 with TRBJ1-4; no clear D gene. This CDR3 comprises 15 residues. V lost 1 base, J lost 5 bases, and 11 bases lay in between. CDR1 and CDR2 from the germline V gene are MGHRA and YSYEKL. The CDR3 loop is CASSQATGTNEKLFF. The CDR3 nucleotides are TGCGCCAGCAGCCAAGCCACGGGAACGAATGAAAAACTGTTTTTT.

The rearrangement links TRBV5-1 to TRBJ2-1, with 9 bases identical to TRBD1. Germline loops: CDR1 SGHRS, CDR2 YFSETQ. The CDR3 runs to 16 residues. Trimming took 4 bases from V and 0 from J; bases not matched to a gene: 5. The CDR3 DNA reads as TGCGCCAGCAGCCGAACAGGGGGCAGCTCCTACAATGAGCAGTTCTTC. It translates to CASSRTGGSSYNEQFF.

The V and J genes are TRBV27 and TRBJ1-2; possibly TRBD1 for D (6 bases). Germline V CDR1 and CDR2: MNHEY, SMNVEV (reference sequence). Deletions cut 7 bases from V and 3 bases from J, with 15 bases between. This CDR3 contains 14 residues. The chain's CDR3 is CASTKTGIDYGYTF. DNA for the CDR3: TGTGCCAGCACTAAAACAGGGATCGACTATGGCTACACCTTC.